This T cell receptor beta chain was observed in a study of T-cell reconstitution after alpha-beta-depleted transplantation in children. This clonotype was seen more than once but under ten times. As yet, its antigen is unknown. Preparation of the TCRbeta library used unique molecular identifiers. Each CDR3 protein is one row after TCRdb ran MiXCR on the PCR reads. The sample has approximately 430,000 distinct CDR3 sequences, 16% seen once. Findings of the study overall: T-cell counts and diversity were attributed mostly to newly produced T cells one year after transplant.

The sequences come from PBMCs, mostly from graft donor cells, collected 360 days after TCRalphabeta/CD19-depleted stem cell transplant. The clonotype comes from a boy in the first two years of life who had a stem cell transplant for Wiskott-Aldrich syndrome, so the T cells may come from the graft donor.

This chain's CDR3 is CASSLRWRDRVTNEKLFF. CDR3 bases: TGCGCCAGCAGCTTGAGGTGGCGGGACAGGGTAACTAATGAAAAACTGTTTTTT. The gene calls are TRBV5-1 and TRBJ1-4, with 9 bases identical to TRBD1. CDR3 size: 18 residues. Germline CDR1 and CDR2: SGHRS and YFSETQ. The V segment lost 1 base and the J segment 1 base; nucleotides outside the gene matches: 8. Looking up the rest from reference TRBV5-1 and TRBJ1-4 gives the full variable domain: KAGVTQTPRYLIKTRGQQVTLSCSPISGHRSVSWYQQTPGQGLQFLFEYFSETQRNKGNFPGRFSGRQFSNSRSEMNVSTLELGDSALYLCASSLRWRDRVTNEKLFFGSGTQLSVL.